Sequencing of this T cell receptor (beta chain) was carried out in a study of blood T cells in healthy people across ages (dated by TCRdb to 2015 to 2017). In the study overall: In model experiments, roughly one uniquely barcoded TCR beta cDNA molecule per two T cells was captured by template switching. Donors were grouped into four age groups: young (average about 15 years), middle-aged (39), aged (over 55) and long-lived (approximately 81). Two additional independent replicas of 1 million unique cDNA reads from the same blood draw were analyzed for two donors (one aged 18 to 30 and one aged 80 or older). The study measured age-related changes in TCR beta repertoire diversity using deep sequencing normalized with unique cDNA molecular identifiers. To avoid experimental bias, donors of different ages were randomly spread across the sequencing lanes.

This clonotype has a handful of counts. This clone's antigen is unknown. Qualities for individual bases were not recorded, and no much larger clone is one base off. Donors were about 36 systemically healthy Caucasian individuals from Russia aged roughly 6 to 90 years. Approximately 10 milliliters of peripheral blood were collected from each donor into EDTA-treated Vacutainer tubes. Ficoll-Paque density-gradient centrifugation was used to isolate PBMCs, with at least 6.5 million per sample. Trizol reagent was used to extract total RNA from the PBMCs, yielding at least 6 micrograms per sample. For every donor, flow cytometry on a PBMC aliquot measured the percentage of naive CD45RAhigh/CD27high T cells. The receptor library was made with 5' RACE. The data were produced on an Illumina HiSeq 2500. The second PCR ran for roughly 7 to 11 cycles and used a J-beta primer mix along with a sample-barcoded 5' primer. Each TCR beta cDNA molecule received a unique molecular identifier from a template-switch 5' adaptor carrying 12 random nucleotides. At least 2.5 million CDR3-containing paired-end reads were obtained from each sample. The Mint cDNA synthesis kit, primed by a TRBC-specific oligonucleotide, was used to synthesize first-strand cDNA from all RNA. After uracil-DNA glycosylase treatment, a first 18-cycle PCR used universal primers M1SS and BC2_uni_R on all cDNA. For the original study's pipeline: Each sample was normalized by randomly selecting 1 million high-quality reads, each carrying a distinct molecular identifier. Instead of being binned into consensus sequences, reads with shared molecular identifiers were discarded. MiTCR, set to a Q25 quality threshold and the strictest error-elimination algorithm, was used for CDR3 identification, clonotype clustering and error correction. A nonparametric unseen species model with Euler transformation was used to estimate a lower bound on total TCR beta diversity. The public reads were reanalyzed by TCRdb: fastp trimming at Q25, MiXCR alignment, in-frame beta chains only. Identical CDR3 proteins give one entry, which carries the most common genes and DNA. TCRdb's processing, not the study's, gives the V and J calls here. The sample table holds hundreds of thousands of distinct CDR3 sequences, of which around half were seen once. 40% to 50% of the sample is in the top ten clones.

At the junction V is shortened by 3 bases and J by 5 bases, with 13 bases in between. CDR1 and CDR2 were assigned from the germline V gene as SQVTM and ANQGSEA. The CDR3 spans 13 residues, from the cysteine through the phenylalanine. Only the CDR3 region is kept as DNA, spanning 39 bases read in frame from base 1. Overall study outcomes, separate from this receptor: Estimates of total diversity from one million sequenced T cells were regarded as lower bounds and underestimates. A strong correlation was found between observed TCR beta diversity and the percentage of naive T cells measured by flow cytometry. As age increased, observed TCR beta diversity per million T cells dropped in a roughly linear way, and a significant reduction was already evident by age 40. Conclusive comparison of naive and antigen-experienced compartments was prevented by the profiling of bulk unsorted PBMCs. Compared with the aged group, the long-lived group had more naive CD4+ T cells, fewer expanded clones and increased TCR diversity, suggesting age selection. Because the CMV infection status of the donors was unknown, age-related changes in expanded clonotypes may potentially have been confounded.

The chain links TRBV29-1 with TRBJ1-2, and TRBD1 may be the D gene, going by 5 matching bases. Specimen: blood. The receptor was derived from an elderly man in good health. The CDR3 reads CSVDPVGGYGYTF. The sequenced DNA is TGCAGCGTTGACCCTGTGGGGGGATATGGCTACACCTTC.